Each of the 15 T cell receptor beta chains below was sequenced from the same sample in a study of shared clonotypes between healthy human individuals. Assay: immunoSEQ multiplex PCR; the TCRdb copy retains only in-frame clones and omits some. The table records about 980,000 clones, less than 85% of them present only once. The sequencing sample was made of memory CD4+ T cells sorted from blood. Specified subset: CD45RA-negative fraction. The receptors stem from a man between 18 and 29 years old in good health.

The V gene is TRBV7-8, the J gene TRBJ2-5; 11 bases align to TRBD2. V dropped 10 bases and J dropped 1; count of bases not matched to a gene: 11. The germline CDR1 and CDR2 sequences are SGHVS and FQNEAQ. This CDR3 contains 16 residues. The DNA of the CDR3 is TGTGCCACCCTAGCGGGGGGTTCGGGTTTCCAAGAGACCCAGTACTTC. Its translation is CATLAGGSGFQETQYF.

This clone is a singleton in its sample. This chain links TRBV2 with TRBJ2-3, with 8 bases that match TRBD2. J was trimmed by 5 bases and V by 6 bases; bases with no gene match: 16. This CDR3 region has 17 residues. Germline loops: CDR1 SNHLY, CDR2 FYNNEI. The CDR3 loop is CASSAPGAGGRGDTQYF. The DNA of the CDR3 is TGTGCCAGCAGCGCCCCGGGGGCGGGGGGCCGGGGAGATACGCAGTATTTT.

The chain joins TRBV30 to TRBJ2-3; 7 bases align to TRBD2. CDR3 length: 15 residues. The germline V gene has CDR1 GTSNPN and CDR2 SVGIG (reference sequence). Trimming at V came to 5 bases and at J to 2 bases, leaving 10 bases not matched to a gene. In nucleotides, the CDR3 is TGTGCCTGGGGAAGGACTAGTCCCTCCACAGATACGCAGTATTTT. Translation: CAWGRTSPSTDTQYF.

For this clone: A read error may be the cause here, since a much bigger clone is one base away. The same CDR3 can be traced to other DNA sequences in this sample. The gene calls are TRBV6-1 and TRBJ1-4; TRBD1 matches at 8 bases. Losses at the gene ends were 2 bases for V and 2 bases for J; bases not matched to a gene: 1. Germline V lookup: CDR1 MNHNS, CDR2 SASEGT. The CDR3 length is 15 residues. The CDR3 DNA reads TGTGCCAGCAGTGAACAGGGGGCTACTAATGAAAAACTGTTTTTT. Translating it yields CASSEQGATNEKLFF.

The chain joins TRBV5-1 to TRBJ2-1; TRBD2 might be the D (6 bases). The germline gives CDR1 SGHRS, CDR2 YFSETQ. V lost 3 bases, J lost 11 bases, and 15 bases lay in between. This CDR3 is built from 13 residues. This CDR3 is CASSSPLAEKQFF. The CDR3, as DNA: TGCGCCAGCAGCTCGCCATTAGCGGAAAAGCAGTTCTTC.

The J gene is TRBJ2-1, the V gene TRBV7-2, with a possible D match to TRBD2 (6 bases). Trimming removed 4 bases from V and 9 bases from J, with 13 bases in between. CDR3 length: 13 amino acids. From germline, CDR1 is SGHTA and CDR2 FQGNSA. The CDR3 reads CASSSGLPTEQFF. The CDR3 coding sequence is TGTGCCAGCAGCTCGGGACTCCCCACTGAGCAGTTCTTC.

This chain links TRBV7-9 with TRBJ1-2, with a weak D call TRBD1 (5 bases). Per germline, CDR1 SEHNR and CDR2 FQNEAQ (reference sequence). This CDR3 is 13 amino acids long. Trimming took 5 bases from V and 8 from J, leaving 15 bases between them. Here the CDR3 reads CASSLGGAEGYTF. The CDR3 bases are TGTGCCAGCAGCCTAGGCGGGGCAGAGGGCTACACCTTC.

In this sample, this clone turned up a few times. The chain employs TRBV7-9 and TRBJ1-1, with 7 bases that match TRBD1. V lost 5 bases to trimming and J lost 4 bases; unmatched junction nucleotides: 10. Germline CDR1 reads SEHNR; CDR2 reads FQNEAQ (reference sequence). This CDR3 is built from 15 residues. Written as DNA, the CDR3 is TGTGCCAGCAGCCGTCAGACAGGGTTCGGCACTGAAGCTTTCTTT. Translation gives CASSRQTGFGTEAFF.

Remarks on this clone: In the same sample, other DNA sequences code for this CDR3. The gene calls are TRBV5-6 and TRBJ2-1; tentatively, D is TRBD1 (5 bases). CDR3 size: 14 residues. Germline CDR1 and CDR2: SGHDT and YYEEEE. The V end was cut by 2 bases, the J end by 4 bases, with 10 bases between. CDR3 coding DNA: TGTGCCAGCAGCTTTGGACAAGTTTACAATGAGCAGTTCTTC. It encodes CASSFGQVYNEQFF. The full variable domain, in which reference TRBV5-6 and TRBJ2-1 provide the parts outside the CDR3, is DAGVTQSPTHLIKTRGQQVTLRCSPKSGHDTVSWYQQALGQGPQFIFQYYEEEERQRGNFPDRFSGHQFPNYSSELNVNALLLGDSALYLCASSFGQVYNEQFFGPGTRLTVL.

This clone occurred a few times. Other nucleotide sequences in the sample specify the same CDR3. The chain recombines TRBV7-2 with TRBJ1-2; D unresolved. CDR1 and CDR2 from the germline V gene are SGHTA and FQGNSA. Trimming took off 1 base at V and 8 bases at J, with 8 bases between the two ends. The CDR3 totals 12 residues. This CDR3 is CASSLDLGGYTF. The CDR3 DNA is TGTGCCAGCAGCTTAGATCTGGGGGGCTACACCTTC.

This chain links TRBV18 with TRBJ1-5, with unresolved D. V lost 3 bases and J 0 bases, leaving 9 bases between the germline ends. The CDR3 is 15 amino acids. Looked up from germline, CDR1 is KGHSH and CDR2 is LQKENI. The CDR3 loop reads CASSPSTHSNQPQHF. CDR3 coding DNA: TGTGCCAGCTCACCCTCCACACATAGCAATCAGCCCCAGCATTTT.

A single count supports this clone. This chain joins TRBV6-5 and TRBJ2-7, with 10 bases aligning to TRBD2. Germline CDR1 is MNHEY and CDR2 is SVGAGI. The CDR3 covers 16 residues. Unmatched junction bases numbered 4, after V lost 0 bases and J lost 2 bases. This CDR3 reads CASSYSRLAGTYEQYF. In nucleotides, the CDR3 is TGTGCCAGCAGTTACTCAAGACTAGCGGGTACCTACGAGCAGTACTTC.

V gene TRBV30 combines with J gene TRBJ2-7, with 11 bases aligning to TRBD2. The germline gives CDR1 GTSNPN, CDR2 SVGIG (reference sequence). The V and J ends lost 4 bases and 4 bases, in that order; junction bases with no gene match: 0. CDR3 length: 12 residues. The CDR3 loop reads CAWTSGRYEQYF. In DNA form, the CDR3 reads TGTGCCTGGACTAGCGGGAGGTACGAGCAGTACTTC.

Concerning this clone: A far larger clone is off by one base, so a read error is likely. Other DNA sequences in the sample encode the same CDR3. V and J are TRBV9 and TRBJ2-1, with 7 bases fitting TRBD2. J lost 0 bases, V lost 0 bases, and 3 bases had no gene match. This CDR3 region has 16 residues. Germline lookup yields CDR1 SGDLS and CDR2 YYNGEE. The CDR3 is CASSVGGGSSYNEQFF. The DNA for the CDR3 is TGTGCCAGCAGCGTAGGAGGCGGGAGCTCCTACAATGAGCAGTTCTTC.

The chain uses TRBV30 and TRBJ1-3; 10 bases are a match to TRBD1. J was trimmed by 3 bases and V by 5 bases; bases with no gene match: 1. CDR1 GTSNPN and CDR2 SVGIG come from the germline V gene (reference sequence). The CDR3 is 13 amino acids. In nucleotides, the CDR3 is TGTGCCTGGGGGACAGGGGTTGGAAACACCATATATTTT. Translated: CAWGTGVGNTIYF.